This T cell receptor (beta chain) was found in a study of T cells after yellow fever vaccination. Study-level background: The SMART-Seq v4 Ultra Low Input method served to prepare the low-cell-number fractions. General observations from the study: A small share of clonotypes appeared in both CD4 and CD8 compartments. Reappearance after the booster was seen for most primary-vaccination clones, at approximately 97% CD4 and 70% to 90% CD8.

To note about this clonotype: Its target is unknown.

The J segment lost 5 bases and the V segment lost 4 bases, leaving 7 bases of the junction unmatched. The CDR3 sequence is 15 residues long. Germline V gene data show CDR1 as SGHRS and CDR2 as YFSETQ. Synthesis of TCR cDNA relied on 5'RACE template switching, which attached a universal primer site and UMIs. TCRdb passed the 5' RACE reads through MiXCR, listing each CDR3 protein once. Seen here are about 510,000 distinct CDR3 sequences, around a fifth observed once, and the top ten hold 16%. The sequencing here drew on PBMCs, taken less than 25 days after the first yellow fever vaccination. The receptor was derived from a man between 18 and 29 years old who received the YFV17D yellow fever vaccine. The rearrangement uses TRBV5-1 and TRBJ2-2; 8 nucleotides match TRBD1. CDR3 nucleotides: TGCGCCAGCAGCCTTCGGACAGGGAGTACCGGGGAGCTGTTTTTT. Translated: CASSLRTGSTGELFF.